A selection of T cell receptor beta chains follows, all from one sample in a study of T cells in localized non-small cell lung cancer. Libraries were prepared by immunoSEQ multiplex PCR; TCRdb keeps only in-frame clonotypes and omits some of them. The sample includes more than 45,000 clones, 86% seen only once; the top ten take 15% to 20%. Specimen: peripheral blood, collected before any cancer treatment. The source of these receptors is a male donor aged 60 or older with stage III squamous cell lung carcinoma. CDR3s include the opening cysteine and the closing phenylalanine or tryptophan. The D gene is left open where the match is weak. Clone sizes are given selectively: once, few, many, or a class where the clone is expanded.

d_gene: TRBD2
j_gene: TRBJ2-3
abundance: .
v_gene: TRBV7-9
CDR3aa: CASSGLAGPVTQYF
CDR3nt: TGTGCCAGCAGCGGGCTAGCGGGGCCAGTCACGCAGTATTTT

d_gene: TRBD1
j_gene: TRBJ2-7
abundance: .
v_gene: TRBV2
CDR3aa: CAIGGSGTGGLYEQYF
CDR3nt: TGTGCCATCGGAGGGTCCGGGACAGGGGGCCTCTACGAGCAGTACTTC

d_gene: TRBD2
j_gene: TRBJ2-5
abundance: once
v_gene: TRBV7-2
CDR3aa: CASSRLAGGRETQYF
CDR3nt: TGTGCCAGCAGCCGACTAGCGGGGGGGCGAGAGACCCAGTACTTC

d_gene: .
j_gene: TRBJ1-1
abundance: .
v_gene: TRBV28
CDR3aa: CASSSPQVWTAEAFF
CDR3nt: TGTGCCAGCAGTTCCCCCCAAGTTTGGACGGCTGAAGCTTTCTTT

d_gene: .
j_gene: TRBJ1-4
abundance: .
v_gene: TRBV10-3
CDR3aa: CAISESWGANEKLFF
CDR3nt: TGTGCCATCAGTGAGTCGTGGGGAGCTAATGAAAAACTGTTTTTT

d_gene: .
j_gene: TRBJ2-1
abundance: few
v_gene: TRBV11-2
CDR3aa: CASSWGRGFYNEQFF
CDR3nt: TGTGCCAGCAGCTGGGGTCGGGGGTTCTACAATGAGCAGTTCTTC

d_gene: TRBD2
j_gene: TRBJ2-3
abundance: .
v_gene: TRBV13
CDR3aa: CASSLRAGPGTDTQYF
CDR3nt: TGTGCCAGCAGCTTAAGAGCGGGGCCCGGAACAGATACGCAGTATTTT

d_gene: TRBD2
j_gene: TRBJ2-5
abundance: .
v_gene: TRBV6-1
CDR3aa: CASSETGLADQETQYF
CDR3nt: TGTGCCAGCAGTGAAACGGGACTAGCGGACCAAGAGACCCAGTACTTC

d_gene: .
j_gene: TRBJ2-5
abundance: .
v_gene: TRBV5-4
CDR3aa: CASSLGPGMETQYF
CDR3nt: TGTGCCAGCAGCTTGGGACCCGGCATGGAGACCCAGTACTTC

d_gene: .
j_gene: TRBJ1-4
abundance: .
v_gene: TRBV5-6
CDR3aa: CASSRPVVNEKLFF
CDR3nt: TGTGCCAGCAGCCGTCCCGTAGTTAATGAAAAACTGTTTTTT

d_gene: .
j_gene: TRBJ2-7
abundance: .
v_gene: TRBV5-1
CDR3aa: CASSSTGTSDYEQYF
CDR3nt: TGCGCCAGCAGCTCAACCGGGACATCCGACTACGAGCAGTACTTC

d_gene: .
j_gene: TRBJ2-6
abundance: .
v_gene: TRBV14
CDR3aa: CASRGFSGANVLTF
CDR3nt: TGTGCCAGCAGGGGCTTTTCTGGGGCCAACGTCCTGACTTTC

d_gene: TRBD2
j_gene: TRBJ2-1
abundance: once
v_gene: TRBV18
CDR3aa: CASSPEFLAGEQFF
CDR3nt: TGTGCCAGCTCACCCGAGTTTCTAGCGGGGGAGCAGTTCTTC

d_gene: .
j_gene: TRBJ2-7
abundance: .
v_gene: TRBV27
CDR3aa: CASSSLGGYSYEQYF
CDR3nt: TGTGCCAGCAGTTCCCTCGGGGGATACTCCTACGAGCAGTACTTC

d_gene: TRBD2
j_gene: TRBJ2-1
abundance: .
v_gene: TRBV27
CDR3aa: CASSLLTSGRPNEQFF
CDR3nt: TGTGCCAGCAGTTTACTTACTAGCGGGAGGCCGAATGAGCAGTTCTTC

d_gene: TRBD1
j_gene: TRBJ2-5
abundance: once
v_gene: TRBV7-9
CDR3aa: CASSLRTGVETQYF
CDR3nt: TGTGCCAGCAGCTTGAGGACAGGGGTAGAGACCCAGTACTTC

d_gene: .
j_gene: TRBJ1-1
abundance: .
v_gene: TRBV7-3
CDR3aa: CASSPGGGTGTEAFF
CDR3nt: TGTGCCAGCAGCCCGGGGGGAGGGACGGGCACTGAAGCTTTCTTT